The 19 T cell receptor beta chains below were found in one sample sequenced in a study of Graves' ophthalmopathy and Graves' hyperthyroidism. From RNA, the CDR3 regions of TCR beta chains were amplified and sequenced. Second-round multiplex PCR followed a first-round RT-PCR using HTBI primers. A single record per CDR3 protein comes from TCRdb applying MiXCR to the multiplex PCR reads. The sample consists of approximately 1.2 million distinct CDR3 sequences, approximately 35% of them appearing once. The sequenced sample was peripheral blood or thyroid tissue (not recorded which). The receptors derive from an adult man with Graves' hyperthyroidism.

Details on this clonotype: The junction differs from germline at one of its ends, possibly a read error. The chain employs TRBV29-1 and TRBJ2-5; maybe TRBD2 (5 bases). The CDR3 has 12 amino acids. Germline CDR1 SQVTM, CDR2 ANQGSEA. CDR3 protein: CSVAAAQATQYF. The CDR3 nucleotides are TGCAGCGTTGCAGCGGCTCAAGCGACCCAGTACTTC.

This clonotype appeared a few times. The chain is built from TRBV20-1 and TRBJ1-5; TRBD1 is a possible D gene (5 bases). Trimming left V 2 bases short and J 1 base short, with 18 bases between. Germline CDR1 DFQATT, CDR2 SNEGSKA (reference sequence). This CDR3 has 17 amino acids. CDR3 region: CSARRRLGTLSNQPQHF. The CDR3 DNA reads TGCAGTGCTAGACGGAGACTGGGGACCCTAAGCAATCAGCCCCAGCATTTT.

This clonotype was found many times. The rearrangement joins TRBV7-2 to TRBJ2-7; no reliable D call. CDR3 length equals 13 residues. CDR1 and CDR2 from the germline V gene are SGHTA and FQGNSA. The V and J ends lost 2 bases and 3 bases respectively, with 8 bases between them. CDR3 DNA: TGTGCCAGCAGCTTATCCCATCTCTACGAGCAGTACTTC. Encoded protein: CASSLSHLYEQYF.

This clonotype was observed at least ten times. This chain links TRBV19 with TRBJ1-2; perhaps TRBD1 as D (6 bases). The CDR3 has 12 amino acids. Germline values: CDR1 LNHDA, CDR2 SQIVND (reference sequence). V gave up 6 bases and J gave up 7 bases, with 12 bases separating them. The CDR3 here is CASSTGFGGYTF. CDR3 DNA sequence: TGTGCCAGTAGCACAGGGTTTGGTGGCTACACCTTC.

This chain uses TRBV7-9 with TRBJ2-7, with D perhaps matching TRBD1 or TRBD2 (6 bases each). Germline CDR1 reads SEHNR; CDR2 reads FQNEAQ (reference sequence). CDR3 length: 17 amino acids. V lost 3 bases and J lost 0, with 18 bases in between. CDR3 residues: CASSFHPAGHSSYEQYF. The CDR3 DNA is TGTGCCAGCAGCTTCCACCCTGCGGGACATAGCTCCTACGAGCAGTACTTC.

This clonotype was seen a handful of times. The chain recombines TRBV29-1 with TRBJ1-2, with D possibly matching TRBD1 (5 bases). This CDR3 has 12 residues. V gave up 3 bases and J gave up 6 bases, with 11 bases separating them. Germline CDR1 SQVTM, CDR2 ANQGSEA. The CDR3 reads CSVEGRVNGYTF. CDR3 sequence (DNA): TGCAGCGTTGAGGGCAGGGTGAATGGCTACACCTTC.

This clonotype appeared many times. The rearrangement uses TRBV19 and TRBJ1-1; 8 bases align to TRBD1. Germline CDR1 LNHDA, CDR2 SQIVND (reference sequence). CDR3 size: 13 residues. Trimming cost V 3 bases and J 4 bases; bases outside gene matches: 1. CDR3 bases: TGTGCCAGTAGTATCGGGACAGGCACTGAAGCTTTCTTT. Its translation is CASSIGTGTEAFF.

This rearrangement joins TRBV2 to TRBJ1-5; D is possibly TRBD1 (5 bases). V dropped 3 bases and J dropped 14 bases, with 17 bases sitting between them. The CDR3 covers 13 residues. Germline assignment: CDR1 SNHLY and CDR2 FYNNEI. Written as DNA, the CDR3 is TGTGCCAGCAGTGACTGGCAGGGTTCCTACGAGCATTTT. It translates to CASSDWQGSYEHF.

This clonotype appeared many times. V usage is TRBV7-8 and J usage is TRBJ1-6; tentatively, D is TRBD1 (6 bases). The CDR3 is 15 amino acids. Germline CDR1 reads SGHVS; CDR2 reads FQNEAQ. Trimming removed 1 base from V and 7 bases from J, with 11 bases in between. CDR3: CASSLVPGENSPLHF. CDR3 DNA: TGTGCCAGCAGCTTAGTCCCAGGGGAGAATTCACCCCTCCACTTT.

This chain uses TRBV7-9 with TRBJ1-1; unclear D gene. Trimming took off 5 bases at V and 1 base at J, with 14 bases between the two ends. CDR1 and CDR2 (germline): SEHNR, FQNEAQ (reference sequence). The CDR3 runs 15 residues. This CDR3 reads CASSQDAGRNTEAFF. The DNA for the CDR3 is TGTGCCAGCAGCCAAGACGCTGGCCGGAACACTGAAGCTTTCTTT.

Points on this clonotype: A junction boundary mismatches the germline segment, possibly from a read error. The CDR3 DNA sequence: TGCGCCAGTAGTGAGTCGAACAGGGCGGGAGGTGTAAAACTGTTTTTT. The encoded protein is CASSESNRAGGVKLFF. This sequence joins TRBV10-2 and TRBJ1-4, with D perhaps matching TRBD1 (6 bases). This CDR3 is 16 amino acids long. From germline, CDR1 is WSHSY and CDR2 SAAADI.

This clonotype came up many times. V and J are TRBV7-2 and TRBJ2-5; D unclear. Trimming removed 4 bases at V and 5 bases at J, with 11 bases between. The germline gives CDR1 SGHTA, CDR2 FQGNSA. This CDR3 is built from 13 residues. This CDR3 reads CASSSTKVETQYF. The CDR3 nucleotides read TGTGCCAGCAGCTCGACCAAGGTCGAGACCCAGTACTTC.

The chain has TRBV6-5 and TRBJ1-3, with 7 bases matching TRBD1. CDR3 length: 15 amino acids. Germline V gene lookup returns CDR1 MNHEY and CDR2 SVGAGI. V shed 2 bases and J 4 bases; nucleotides not matched to a gene: 5. The CDR3 loop reads CASSYRGLQGNTIYF. CDR3 sequence (DNA): TGTGCCAGCAGTTACAGGGGGCTCCAGGGAAACACCATATATTTT.

The chain recombines TRBV10-3 with TRBJ1-4; D remains ambiguous. The CDR3 has 15 residues. V was trimmed by 3 bases and J by 8 bases, leaving 16 bases between them. Per germline, CDR1 ENHRY and CDR2 SYGVKD. The CDR3 loop reads CAISDLQTGIEKLFF. The CDR3 nucleotides are TGTGCCATCAGTGACCTCCAGACCGGGATCGAAAAACTGTTTTTT.

Note on this clonotype: This may come from a read error, since a much larger clone is one base off. This CDR3 fails to terminate in the conserved phenylalanine or tryptophan, so it likely reflects a read error. The CDR3 sequence: CASSEAAVSVLNEKLFL. The CDR3, as DNA: TGTGCCAGCAGTGAAGCGGCGGTTTCTGTTCTTAATGAAAAACTGTTTCTT. The chain joins TRBV2 to TRBJ1-4; D gene ambiguous. CDR1 is SNHLY and CDR2 is FYNNEI in the germline V gene. Trimming left V 0 bases short and J 4 bases short, with 15 bases between. The CDR3 length is 17 residues.

On this clonotype itself: A much bigger clone sits one base away, suggesting this may be a read error. This chain connects TRBV24-1 to TRBJ2-1; 8 bases match TRBD1. V was pared by 7 bases and J by 5 bases, with 6 bases of the junction left unmatched. Germline V lookup: CDR1 KGHDR, CDR2 SFDVKD. CDR3 length equals 14 residues. The CDR3 reads CATSSGTGDNEQFF. The CDR3 DNA sequence: TGTGCCACCAGCTCAGGGACAGGAGACAATGAGCAGTTCTTC.

This clonotype was found many times. The chain combines TRBV6-5 with TRBJ2-7; maybe TRBD2 (6 bases). The CDR3 is 13 residues long. V lost 6 bases to trimming and J lost 3 bases, with 12 bases between them. Germline lookup yields CDR1 MNHEY and CDR2 SVGAGI. Here the CDR3 reads CASRTSGDYEQYF. As DNA, the CDR3 is TGTGCCAGCAGGACGTCGGGGGACTACGAGCAGTACTTC.

This clonotype was detected many times. The J gene is TRBJ2-7, the V gene TRBV19; 10 bases fit TRBD2. Germline-derived CDR1 and CDR2 are LNHDA and SQIVND (reference sequence). This CDR3 is 14 amino acids long. The trim removed 10 bases at V and 4 bases at J, leaving 10 bases unmatched. This CDR3 reads CATTSGRAGYEQYF. The CDR3 DNA reads as TGTGCCACGACCAGCGGGAGGGCCGGGTACGAGCAGTACTTC.

The table lists this clonotype with many counts. The rearrangement uses TRBV7-8 and TRBJ1-1; 7 nucleotides line up with TRBD1. The V and J ends lost 5 bases and 11 bases, in that order; junction bases with no gene match: 14. Per germline, CDR1 SGHVS and CDR2 FQNEAQ. The CDR3 consists of 14 residues. Here the CDR3 DNA reads TGTGCCAGCAGCCGAAGGGGAGGGGGCGGGCAGGCTTTCTTT. This sequence encodes CASSRRGGGGQAFF.